Listed below are T cell receptor beta chains from one sample, sequenced in a study of shared clonotypes between healthy human individuals. The repertoire was sequenced with immunoSEQ multiplex PCR; TCRdb's copy has only in-frame clones and lacks some. This sample carries around 580,000 clones, about 98% of them seen once, and the ten largest clones take roughly 0.29%. The sample consisted of naive CD8+ T cells sorted from blood. These receptors all stem from a man aged 30 to 45 in good health. Each CDR3 is given with its conserved first and last residue.

J	V	CDR3
TRBJ1-2	TRBV29-1	CSANLQGSYGYTF
TRBJ2-7	TRBV27	CASSGSGFYEQYF
TRBJ1-2	TRBV25-1	CASSEGVVVGTGGYTF
TRBJ2-2	TRBV7-9	CASSDGQGNTGELFF
TRBJ2-1	TRBV27	CASSPLAGAMGEQFF
TRBJ2-4	TRBV28	CASSLRSRESEDF
TRBJ2-3	TRBV7-2	CASSLVVAAYTDTQYF
TRBJ2-3	TRBV7-6	CASSLDRGQDTQYF
TRBJ2-7	TRBV13	CASSLGLAGEYEQYF
TRBJ1-1	TRBV30	CAWDNRHTEAFF
TRBJ2-1	TRBV9	CASSGGLPSYNEQFF
TRBJ2-3	TRBV5-4	CASSLPTSGRLGTDTQYF
TRBJ1-2	TRBV7-9	CASSLANRDGYTF
TRBJ2-1	TRBV7-3	CASSPDRGGNNEQFF
TRBJ2-2	TRBV4-1	CASSPSFRGRQTGELFF
TRBJ1-5	TRBV2	CASSGPGMEPQHF
TRBJ2-3	TRBV10-3	CAINLAGGQDTQYF
TRBJ1-1	TRBV6-5	CASSRQVMNTEAFF
TRBJ2-7	TRBV27	CASSLKQYYEQYF
TRBJ2-7	TRBV7-9	CASRQGRYEQYF
TRBJ1-1	TRBV5-5	CASSVDLGFTEAFF
TRBJ2-1	TRBV27	CASSPSSGRVNNEQFF
TRBJ2-7	TRBV18	CASSLPGQLYEQYF
TRBJ2-1	TRBV19	CASRPGTGSPGSWIDEQFF
TRBJ2-7	TRBV10-2	CASSETGDEQYF
TRBJ1-3	TRBV30	CAWSPRGEKPKSSGNTIYF
TRBJ2-1	TRBV5-6	CASSLGRMDNEQFF
TRBJ2-1	TRBV19	CASNPGGSSYNEQFF
TRBJ1-5	TRBV28	CASSLYYSNQPQHF
TRBJ2-5	TRBV7-9	CASSLVPDYGETQYF
TRBJ2-7	TRBV7-9	CASSAGLAGAKSYEQYF
TRBJ2-1	TRBV7-2	CASSFAGTGGNEQFF
TRBJ1-2	TRBV28	CASRPLRDRIYGYTF
TRBJ2-3	TRBV14	CASTTSAAGLRTDTQYF
TRBJ2-1	TRBV11-1	CASTYRPGKNNEQFF
TRBJ1-4	TRBV15	CATSRDLAEAGEVQEKLFF
TRBJ2-1	TRBV7-9	CASSSHLAGGGSYNEQFF
TRBJ2-1	TRBV5-1	CASTPFPSDNEQFF
TRBJ2-3	TRBV4-1	CASSQGQSFTDTQYF
TRBJ2-2	TRBV28	CASSTGVGPGELFF